This T cell receptor (beta chain) is from a study of tissue T cells after allogeneic stem cell transplantation. A remark on this clone: Gene names follow the mouse nomenclature. Sequencing ends 1 residue short of the CDR3 end; the germline J gene provides the rest.

Using immunoSEQ multiplex PCR, the repertoire was profiled, and TCRdb retains in-frame clones only, with some absent. The sample lists 40,000 to 60,000 clones, 73% occurring once. Germline values: CDR1 FNHDT, CDR2 SITEND (reference sequence). The ends lost 6 bases at V and 0 bases at J; junction bases unmatched: 7. CDR3 length: 15 amino acids. The chain uses TRBV19 and TRBJ2-3; 7 nucleotides line up with TRBD2. This receptor was obtained from a pool of C57BL/6 mice in good health. Sequenced material: sorted cells pooled from one or two spleens. CDR3 loop: CASKGWGSSAETLYF. Incomplete CDR3 DNA: TGTGCCAGCAAGGGCTGGGGGTCTAGTGCAGAAACGCTGTAT.